The 19 T cell receptor beta chains reported below all come from one sample, sequenced in a study of blood T cell repertoires in COVID-19. The data were produced by immunoSEQ multiplex PCR, yet TCRdb's version contains in-frame clones alone and is incomplete. The sample holds roughly 240,000 clones, about 91% seen once. Source material: PBMCs or T cells enriched from blood (not recorded which). These receptors were collected from a woman aged 25 to 39 with acute COVID-19.

This clone was recorded once. The genes are TRBV21-1 and TRBJ2-6; TRBD1, the table's D call, was not compared with the DNA. TRBV21-1 is listed as a pseudogene. CDR3 length: 17 residues. The DNA of the CDR3 is TGTGCCAGCAGCAAATATCGTACGACAGCTGGGGCCAACGTCCTGACTTTC. Protein: CASSKYRTTAGANVLTF.

The chain carries TRBV5-1 and TRBJ2-5; 9 bases agree with TRBD2. Germline V gene sequence: CDR1 SGHRS, CDR2 YFSETQ. The CDR3 runs 15 residues. Trimming took 6 bases from V and 4 from J; bases not matched to a gene: 10. The CDR3 bases are TGCGCCAGCAAGGGCGGGGGGGCCGGAGGAGAGACCCAGTACTTC. Its translation: CASKGGGAGGETQYF. Supplemented by reference TRBV5-1 and TRBJ2-5, the full variable domain reads KAGVTQTPRYLIKTRGQQVTLSCSPISGHRSVSWYQQTPGQGLQFLFEYFSETQRNKGNFPGRFSGRQFSNSRSEMNVSTLELGDSALYLCASKGGGAGGETQYFGPGTRLLVL.

The chain carries TRBV5-8 and TRBJ1-3, with D unresolved. Germline V lookup: CDR1 SGHTS, CDR2 YDEGEE. This CDR3 has 16 residues. Trimming cost V 2 bases and J 2 bases, with 14 bases left between them. The CDR3 loop reads CASSFLGPDAGNTIYF. The CDR3 DNA reads as TGTGCCAGCAGCTTCCTTGGTCCAGATGCTGGAAACACCATATATTTT.

This chain joins TRBV30 and TRBJ2-7; 12 bases are a match to TRBD2. Germline values: CDR1 GTSNPN, CDR2 SVGIG (reference sequence). The CDR3 has 14 residues. The CDR3 region has the DNA TGTGCGTACGGACTAGCGGGAAGCTCCTACGAGCAGTACTTC. Its protein product is CAYGLAGSSYEQYF.

The chain links TRBV6-2 or TRBV6-3 to TRBJ1-2; 12 nucleotides agree with TRBD1. This CDR3 spans 19 amino acids. CDR1 is MNHEY and CDR2 is SVGEGT in the germline V gene. V was clipped by 1 base and J by 3 bases; unmatched bases: 12. Here the CDR3 DNA reads TGTGCCAGCAGTTACTTCCCGGGACAGGGGGCCTCTGTCGACTATGGCTACACCTTC. It is translated as CASSYFPGQGASVDYGYTF.

Concerning this clone itself: Germline and junction disagree at one end, which may indicate a read error. CDR3 sequence (DNA): TGTGCCAGTAGGACTCCGGGACAGGGGCACCGGGGAGCTGTTTTT. Its translation is CASRTPGQGHRGAVF. The chain combines TRBV19 with TRBJ2-2; 10 nucleotides align to TRBD1. This CDR3 is built from 15 residues. Germline loops: CDR1 LNHDA, CDR2 SQIVND (reference sequence).

This sequence joins TRBV7-6 and TRBJ2-7, with a weak D call TRBD1 (5 bases). The CDR3 spans 14 residues. Germline loops: CDR1 SGHVS, CDR2 FNYEAQ. The ends were cut back, 1 base at V and 1 base at J, with 8 bases in the middle. CDR3 bases: TGTGCCAGCAGCTTAGGAAGGGGATCCTACGAGCAGTACTTC. Translating gives CASSLGRGSYEQYF.

This sequence joins TRBV27 and TRBJ2-2, with 12 bases aligning to TRBD2. This CDR3 has 16 residues. Germline assignment: CDR1 MNHEY and CDR2 SMNVEV (reference sequence). The trim removed 4 bases at V and 1 base at J, leaving 1 base unmatched. For the CDR3, the DNA is TGTGCCAGCAGTTCGGGACTAGCGGGGAACACCGGGGAGCTGTTTTTT. Its translation: CASSSGLAGNTGELFF.

This chain uses TRBV4-3 with TRBJ2-3; D gene uncertain. Germline-derived CDR1 and CDR2 are LGHNA and YSLEER. This CDR3 has 17 amino acids. The germline V and J ends were trimmed by 0 bases and 5 bases, with 18 bases remaining between them. In DNA form, the CDR3 reads TGCGCCAGCAGCCAAGAAGCGCAGCGTGTCCCCGGAGATACGCAGTATTTT. Translation gives CASSQEAQRVPGDTQYF.

The genes are TRBV10-3 and TRBJ2-1; 12 bases map to TRBD2. In germline, CDR1 is ENHRY, CDR2 SYGVKD. The CDR3 contains 20 residues. V lost 4 bases, J lost 7 bases, and 20 bases stayed unmatched. The CDR3 loop is CAISVSSGGALTQSRNEQFF. In nucleotides, the CDR3 is TGTGCCATCAGTGTTTCTAGCGGGGGGGCCCTCACCCAAAGTCGGAATGAGCAGTTCTTC.

This chain links TRBV7-9 with TRBJ1-4; D is unclear. V lost 6 bases and J lost 0, with 5 bases in between. The CDR3 is 13 amino acids. The V gene's germline CDR1 is SEHNR and CDR2 FQNEAQ (reference sequence). CDR3 loop: CASREPTNEKLFF. The CDR3 DNA reads TGTGCCAGCAGAGAGCCAACTAATGAAAAACTGTTTTTT.

This clone was seen a few times. The chain uses TRBV5-1 and TRBJ1-2, with D possibly matching TRBD1 (6 bases). Germline V gives CDR1 SGHRS, CDR2 YFSETQ. V gave up 4 bases and J gave up 0 bases, with 10 bases separating them. CDR3 size: 14 residues. The CDR3 region is CASSDRTANYGYTF. As DNA, the CDR3 is TGCGCCAGCAGCGACCGGACAGCTAACTATGGCTACACCTTC.

The V call is TRBV7-6, the J call TRBJ2-2, with TRBD1 matching over 9 bases. The junction had 13 bases not matched to a gene; V was cut back by 5 bases and J by 0 bases. The CDR3 sequence is 19 residues long. The V gene's germline CDR1 is SGHVS and CDR2 FNYEAQ. CDR3 in amino acids: CASSRTGGSWQSNTGELFF. The CDR3 DNA reads as TGTGCCAGCAGCCGAACAGGGGGCTCTTGGCAATCGAACACCGGGGAGCTGTTTTTT.

This clone was detected only once. The chain carries TRBV14 and TRBJ2-5; tentatively, D is TRBD2 (7 bases). The ends were cut back, 4 bases at V and 5 bases at J, with 14 bases in the middle. The CDR3 extends over 14 amino acids. Germline V gives CDR1 SGHDN, CDR2 FVKESK. The CDR3 nucleotides are TGTGCCAGCAGCCGGAGGGGGGGCTTGGAGACCCAGTACTTC. Encoded protein: CASSRRGGLETQYF. Supplemented by reference TRBV14 and TRBJ2-5, the full variable domain reads EAGVTQFPSHSVIEKGQTVTLRCDPISGHDNLYWYRRVMGKEIKFLLHFVKESKQDESGMPNNRFLAERTGGTYSTLKVQPAELEDSGVYFCASSRRGGLETQYFGPGTRLLVL.

The rearrangement uses TRBV30 and TRBJ1-1, with D possibly TRBD1 on 6 matching bases. Germline CDR1 reads GTSNPN; CDR2 reads SVGIG (reference sequence). The V and J ends lost 4 bases and 6 bases respectively, with 12 bases between them. The CDR3 has 12 residues. In nucleotides, the CDR3 is TGTGCCTGGACAGGGGCTTACGCTGAAGCTTTCTTT. It is translated as CAWTGAYAEAFF.

The V gene is TRBV19, the J gene TRBJ1-2, with 9 bases that match TRBD1. Germline trimming cut 3 bases from V and 6 bases from J; bases unmatched to any gene: 8. The CDR3 totals 15 residues. Germline V gene data show CDR1 as LNHDA and CDR2 as SQIVND (reference sequence). CDR3 sequence: CASSIPGQGWDGYTF. CDR3 DNA: TGTGCCAGTAGTATTCCGGGACAGGGATGGGATGGCTACACCTTC.

The chain uses TRBV6-5 and TRBJ1-1; a possible D gene is TRBD1 (5 bases). The V end was cut by 0 bases, the J end by 11 bases, with 16 bases between. The CDR3 totals 14 residues. Germline CDR1 is MNHEY and CDR2 is SVGAGI. CDR3 nucleotides: TGTGCCAGCAGTTACTCAGGGGTTCGCGAAGGGGCTTTCTTT. Amino acids: CASSYSGVREGAFF.

The CDR3 bases are TGTGCCAGCAGCTTAGCTGGACTTTACTACGAGCAGTACTTC. It codes for CASSLAGLYYEQYF. The chain recombines TRBV7-9 with TRBJ2-7, with a weak D call TRBD2 (5 bases). The CDR3 spans 14 residues. The V end was cut by 0 bases, the J end by 3 bases, with 9 bases between. Per the germline V gene, CDR1 is SEHNR and CDR2 is FQNEAQ (reference sequence).

The J gene is TRBJ1-5, the V gene TRBV2; 8 bases match TRBD1. J lost 0 bases, V lost 2 bases, and 6 bases had no gene match. Germline values: CDR1 SNHLY, CDR2 FYNNEI. The CDR3 has 17 amino acids. The CDR3 DNA is TGTGCCAGCAGTGAACAGGGGGCCGGGTATAGCAATCAGCCCCAGCATTTT. This encodes CASSEQGAGYSNQPQHF.